Each of the 20 T cell receptor beta chains below was sequenced from the same sample in a study of T cell responses to AZD1222 COVID-19 vaccine. The data were produced by immunoSEQ multiplex PCR, yet TCRdb's version contains in-frame clones alone and is incomplete. Here the sample spans about 190,000 clones, 85% to 90% being singletons. The material was peripheral blood, obtained on day 0 of MenACWY control vaccination. The source is an adult in good health.

Only a few counts were recorded for this clone. V and J are TRBV28 and TRBJ1-2; TRBD1 is a possible D gene (5 bases). The germline gives CDR1 MDHEN, CDR2 SYDVKM. CDR3 size: 13 residues. Trimming removed 7 bases at V and 2 bases at J, with 11 bases between. DNA of the CDR3: TGTGCCAGCAAGCAGGGCGGAAACTATGGCTACACCTTC. Its translation is CASKQGGNYGYTF.

V usage is TRBV7-9 and J usage is TRBJ1-4; D not certain. The germline V and J ends were trimmed by 2 bases and 5 bases, with 6 bases remaining between them. This CDR3 is 13 amino acids long. The germline CDR1 and CDR2 sequences are SEHNR and FQNEAQ (reference sequence). Here the CDR3 DNA reads TGTGCCAGCAGCTTAACGGAAAATGAAAAACTGTTTTTT. It specifies CASSLTENEKLFF.

The chain couples TRBV28 to TRBJ1-2; the D gene is possibly TRBD1 (6 bases). Trimming took off 5 bases at V and 5 bases at J, with 18 bases between the two ends. Germline V gene sequence: CDR1 MDHEN, CDR2 SYDVKM. This CDR3 has 15 amino acids. CDR3 coding DNA: TGTGCCAGCAGTCCGGACACAGGGACGGGGTATGGCTACACCTTC. The encoded protein is CASSPDTGTGYGYTF.

This chain links TRBV6-1 with TRBJ2-7, with 8 positions matching TRBD1. Germline trimming cut 3 bases from V and 1 base from J; bases unmatched to any gene: 2. CDR1 and CDR2 (germline): MNHNS, SASEGT. The CDR3 has 14 amino acids. As DNA, the CDR3 is TGTGCCAGCAGTGAGGACAGGGATTCCTACGAGCAGTACTTC. Its protein product is CASSEDRDSYEQYF.

The chain recombines TRBV27 with TRBJ1-2, with 9 bases identical to TRBD1. Germline V CDR1 and CDR2: MNHEY, SMNVEV (reference sequence). After removal of 5 bases from V and 8 bases from J, the junction contained 9 bases not matched to a gene. The CDR3 extends over 14 amino acids. CDR3 sequence (DNA): TGTGCCAGCAGTCGGACAGGGGATTGGGGAGGCTACACCTTC. Translation gives CASSRTGDWGGYTF.

V is TRBV27 and J is TRBJ1-6; 9 bases line up with TRBD1. CDR1 and CDR2 from the germline V gene are MNHEY and SMNVEV (reference sequence). Trimming at V came to 0 bases and at J to 2 bases, leaving 8 bases not matched to a gene. There are 19 residues in the CDR3. The CDR3 DNA is TGTGCCAGCAGTTTATCGGACAGGGGAAGATGGCCCTATAATTCACCCCTCCACTTT. Its protein is CASSLSDRGRWPYNSPLHF.

Comments on this clone: The same CDR3 arises from other DNA sequences in this sample as well. This rearrangement joins TRBV28 to TRBJ1-5, with D perhaps TRBD1 (6 bases). V dropped 4 bases and J dropped 3 bases, with 10 bases sitting between them. This CDR3 is 14 amino acids long. Germline V gene sequence: CDR1 MDHEN, CDR2 SYDVKM. This CDR3 is CASSYGQINQPQHF. CDR3 nucleotides: TGTGCCAGCAGTTACGGACAGATCAATCAGCCCCAGCATTTT.

The V call is TRBV3-1 (or the pseudogene TRBV3-2), the J call TRBJ1-6, with D possibly being TRBD1 (5 bases). This CDR3 is built from 14 residues. Germline V gene data show CDR1 as LGHDT and CDR2 as YNNKEL (reference sequence). The V gene lost 6 bases and the J gene lost 10 bases, with 16 bases spanning the gap. The CDR3, as DNA: TGTGCCAGCAGAGCGGCGGGGGAAGGGTCACCCCTCCACTTT. Residues: CASRAAGEGSPLHF.

The chain has TRBV5-1 and TRBJ2-7; D is perhaps TRBD2 (6 bases). The germline V and J ends were trimmed by 5 bases and 5 bases, with 11 bases remaining between them. CDR1 is SGHRS and CDR2 is YFSETQ in the germline V gene. The CDR3 is 12 residues long. CDR3: CASSWGDHEQYF. The DNA of the CDR3 is TGCGCCAGCAGTTGGGGGGACCACGAGCAGTACTTC.

The V and J genes are TRBV4-3 and TRBJ1-2; possible D gene TRBD1, 5 bases. V shed 0 bases and J shed 5 bases, with 19 bases lying between them. CDR1 is LGHNA, CDR2 YSLEER, per germline. This CDR3 contains 17 residues. CDR3 in DNA: TGCGCCAGCAGCCAAGATGCGTCTCAGGGAGTCCTTTATGGCTACACCTTC. This sequence encodes CASSQDASQGVLYGYTF.

This clone was observed once. Other DNA sequences in this sample translate to the same CDR3. The CDR3 bases are TGTGCCAGCTCACCCGGGGGTGTGAACACTGAAGCTTTCTTT. Translated, it gives CASSPGGVNTEAFF. The genes are TRBV18 and TRBJ1-1, with D possibly TRBD1 on 5 matching bases. The germline V gene has CDR1 KGHSH and CDR2 LQKENI. The CDR3 consists of 14 residues. The V end lost 3 bases, the J end lost 0 bases, and 8 bases lay between the germline ends.

This chain uses TRBV6-6 with TRBJ2-6, with D possibly TRBD1 on 8 matching bases. This CDR3 is built from 17 residues. V lost 5 bases and J lost 0, with 14 bases in between. Germline V lookup: CDR1 MNHNY, CDR2 SVGAGI (reference sequence). The CDR3 sequence is CASSRTGGGSGANVLTF. In nucleotides, the CDR3 is TGTGCCAGCAGTCGAACAGGGGGGGGCTCTGGGGCCAACGTCCTGACTTTC.

The genes are TRBV19 and TRBJ1-4, with D possibly matching TRBD1 (6 bases). This CDR3 has 18 amino acids. The germline CDR1 and CDR2 sequences are LNHDA and SQIVND (reference sequence). Trimming stripped 4 bases from V and 7 bases from J, with 25 bases between. The CDR3 region has the DNA TGTGCCAGTAGTACCCGACTTGCGGGGGCCCGACCTGCTGAAAAACTGTTTTTT. Its protein is CASSTRLAGARPAEKLFF.

CDR3 sequence (DNA): TGTGCCACCAGTGATACTACAGGGGGCTATGGCTACACCTTC. Amino acid sequence: CATSDTTGGYGYTF. The gene calls are TRBV24-1 and TRBJ1-2, with 8 bases identical to TRBD1. The CDR3 runs to 14 residues. V shed 3 bases and J 4 bases; nucleotides not matched to a gene: 3. The germline V gene encodes CDR1 KGHDR and CDR2 SFDVKD.

Turning to this clone: Within the sample, other DNA sequences also encode this same CDR3. The chain recombines TRBV9 with TRBJ2-2, with D unresolved. Trimming stripped 2 bases from V and 3 bases from J, with 5 bases between. This CDR3 has 13 amino acids. CDR1 and CDR2 (germline): SGDLS, YYNGEE. In nucleotides, the CDR3 is TGTGCCAGCAGCGTGGCGTACACCGGGGAGCTGTTTTTT. Its protein product is CASSVAYTGELFF. The complete variable domain, with remaining parts taken from reference TRBV9 and TRBJ2-2, reads DSGVTQTPKHLITATGQRVTLRCSPRSGDLSVYWYQQSLDQGLQFLIQYYNGEERAKGNILERFSAQQFPDLHSELNLSSLELGDSALYFCASSVAYTGELFFGEGSRLTVL.

This chain connects TRBV7-9 to TRBJ1-6; 8 nucleotides line up with TRBD1. CDR1 and CDR2 (germline): SEHNR, FQNEAQ (reference sequence). The CDR3 has 17 amino acids. V lost 5 bases to trimming and J lost 5 bases; unmatched junction nucleotides: 11. CDR3 sequence (DNA): TGTGCCAGCAGCCCTGGTGACAGGGGTTCCAATAATTCACCCCTCCACTTT. Amino acids: CASSPGDRGSNNSPLHF.

The rearrangement links TRBV11-2 to TRBJ2-2, with TRBD2 identical over 9 bases. J was trimmed by 6 bases and V by 6 bases; bases with no gene match: 8. This CDR3 region has 15 residues. CDR1 and CDR2 from the germline V gene are SGHAT and FQNNGV. The CDR3 region is CASRRAGGGPGELFF. As DNA, the CDR3 is TGTGCCAGCAGACGAGCGGGAGGAGGTCCCGGGGAGCTGTTTTTT.

The V call is TRBV6-5, the J call TRBJ1-1, with D perhaps TRBD1 (5 bases). The V end lost 2 bases, the J end lost 0 bases, and 10 bases lay between the germline ends. The CDR3 covers 15 residues. Germline V CDR1 and CDR2: MNHEY, SVGAGI. CDR3 sequence (DNA): TGTGCCAGCAGTTACGGGGGATACATGAACACTGAAGCTTTCTTT. Residues: CASSYGGYMNTEAFF.

The genes are TRBV7-9 and TRBJ2-7, with D unresolved. Germline-derived CDR1 and CDR2 are SEHNR and FQNEAQ (reference sequence). V was trimmed by 2 bases and J by 5 bases, leaving 4 bases between them. The CDR3 has 11 residues. CDR3 protein: CASSLYHEQYF. DNA for the CDR3: TGTGCCAGCAGCTTATACCACGAGCAGTACTTC.

This rearrangement joins TRBV14 to TRBJ2-7; D remains ambiguous. The CDR3 is 15 amino acids. CDR1 and CDR2 from the germline V gene are SGHDN and FVKESK. V lost 0 bases to trimming and J lost 1 base, with 10 bases between them. The CDR3 loop reads CASSQDQTYSYEQYF. The DNA for the CDR3 is TGTGCCAGCAGCCAAGATCAGACGTATTCCTACGAGCAGTACTTC.